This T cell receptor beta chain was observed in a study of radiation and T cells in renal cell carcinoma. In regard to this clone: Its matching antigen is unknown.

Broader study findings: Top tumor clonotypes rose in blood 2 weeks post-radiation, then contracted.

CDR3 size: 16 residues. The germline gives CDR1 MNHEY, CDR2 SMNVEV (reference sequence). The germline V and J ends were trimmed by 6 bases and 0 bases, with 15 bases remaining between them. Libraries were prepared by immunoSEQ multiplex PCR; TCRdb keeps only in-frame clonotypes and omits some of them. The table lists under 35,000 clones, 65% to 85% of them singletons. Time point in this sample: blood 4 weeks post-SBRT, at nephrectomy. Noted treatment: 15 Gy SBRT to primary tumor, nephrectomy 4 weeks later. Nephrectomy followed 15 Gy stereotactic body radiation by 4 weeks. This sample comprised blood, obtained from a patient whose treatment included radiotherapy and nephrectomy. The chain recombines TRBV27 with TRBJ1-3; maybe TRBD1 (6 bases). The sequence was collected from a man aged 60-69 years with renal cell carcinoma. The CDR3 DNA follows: TGTGCCAGCAGCCGAAAAGGACAGCTCTCTGGAAACACCATATATTTT. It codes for CASSRKGQLSGNTIYF.